These 17 T cell receptor beta chains were all obtained from the same sample, sequenced in a study of blood T cell repertoires in COVID-19. TCRdb's copy holds only in-frame clones and misses some; the assay was immunoSEQ multiplex PCR. The data show over 450,000 clones, about 88% seen once. The sample was peripheral blood. The receptors stem from a woman in her forties or fifties with COVID-19, enrolled during active disease.

V is TRBV19 and J is TRBJ1-5; perhaps TRBD1 as D (5 bases). CDR3 size: 16 residues. V lost 3 bases to trimming and J lost 0 bases, with 12 bases between them. The germline gives CDR1 LNHDA, CDR2 SQIVND (reference sequence). The DNA of the CDR3 is TGTGCCAGTAGTATTCGACAGCTTTATAGCAATCAGCCCCAGCATTTT. Amino acid sequence: CASSIRQLYSNQPQHF.

The chain recombines TRBV7-9 with TRBJ2-3, with 13 bases matching TRBD2. The germline CDR1 and CDR2 sequences are SEHNR and FQNEAQ (reference sequence). The CDR3 loop spans 18 amino acids. J lost 0 bases, V lost 5 bases, and 8 bases had no gene match. DNA of the CDR3: TGTGCCAGCAGCCGAGGGACTAGCGGGGATTTTAGCACAGATACGCAGTATTTT. This sequence encodes CASSRGTSGDFSTDTQYF.

The rearrangement joins TRBV19 to TRBJ1-5, with 7 bases lining up with TRBD1. J gave up 2 bases and V 9 bases, and 4 bases lay outside the gene matches. The V gene's germline CDR1 is LNHDA and CDR2 SQIVND (reference sequence). The CDR3 is made up of 13 amino acids. CDR3 DNA: TGTGCCAGCAGGGGGAAGGGCAATCAGCCCCAGCATTTT. It yields the protein CASRGKGNQPQHF.

This chain links TRBV11-2 with TRBJ1-1; 9 bases match TRBD1. After removal of 3 bases from V and 1 base from J, the junction contained 12 bases not matched to a gene. CDR3 length equals 18 residues. The germline CDR1 and CDR2 sequences are SGHAT and FQNNGV. The CDR3 nucleotides are TGTGCCAGCAGCTTCGATGGGTTCGACAGGGGGGCGAACACTGAAGCTTTCTTT. Protein sequence: CASSFDGFDRGANTEAFF.

This sequence joins TRBV24-1 and TRBJ1-2; 7 positions agree with TRBD1. V gave up 2 bases and J gave up 8 bases; unmatched junction bases: 7. Germline V gives CDR1 KGHDR, CDR2 SFDVKD. CDR3 length equals 14 residues. CDR3 residues: CATSDSDRVVGYTF. The CDR3, as DNA: TGTGCCACCAGTGATTCCGACAGGGTCGTCGGCTACACCTTC.

The V and J genes are TRBV29-1 and TRBJ1-2; the D is unclear. Per germline, CDR1 SQVTM and CDR2 ANQGSEA. V lost 6 bases, J lost 8 bases, and 13 bases lay in between. The CDR3 totals 11 residues. As DNA, the CDR3 is TGCAGCGTGAGGGTGGCCGAAGGCTACACCTTC. This codes for CSVRVAEGYTF. Looking up the rest from reference TRBV29-1 and TRBJ1-2 gives the full variable domain: SAVISQKPSRDICQRGTSLTIQCQVDSQVTMMFWYRQQPGQSLTLIATANQGSEATYESGFVIDKFPISRPNLTFSTLTVSNMSPEDSSIYLCSVRVAEGYTFGSGTRLTVV.

The chain carries TRBV5-1 and TRBJ2-1, with 8 bases lining up with TRBD2. The ends lost 1 base at V and 9 bases at J; junction bases unmatched: 9. Germline V CDR1 and CDR2: SGHRS, YFSETQ. The CDR3 is made up of 15 amino acids. The CDR3 region has the DNA TGCGCCAGCAGCTTGAGCGGGGGCCGTCAAGGTGAGCAGTTCTTC. Protein product: CASSLSGGRQGEQFF.

The V call is TRBV19, the J call TRBJ1-1; a possible D gene is TRBD1 (6 bases). Trimming removed 1 base at V and 2 bases at J, with 11 bases between. The CDR3 is made up of 15 amino acids. Germline CDR1 LNHDA, CDR2 SQIVND (reference sequence). This chain's CDR3 is CASSIVEGHNTEAFF. CDR3 DNA sequence: TGTGCCAGTAGTATAGTTGAGGGACACAACACTGAAGCTTTCTTT.

V is TRBV25-1 and J is TRBJ1-2; D is possibly TRBD1 (6 bases). V lost 3 bases and J lost 8, with 16 bases in between. Germline V gives CDR1 MGHDK, CDR2 SYGVNS. This CDR3 region has 14 residues. The CDR3 nucleotides are TGTGCCAGCAGTGACACAGGGTGGGGTGGAGGCTACACCTTC. Its translation is CASSDTGWGGGYTF.

The chain joins TRBV6-5 to TRBJ1-2, with D unclear. Trimming shortened V by 7 bases and J by 8 bases, and 14 bases separated the two germline ends. CDR3 size: 12 residues. The germline CDR1 and CDR2 sequences are MNHEY and SVGAGI. The chain's CDR3 is CASTRGREGYTF. In DNA form, the CDR3 reads TGTGCCAGCACTCGAGGTCGAGAGGGCTACACCTTC.

As regards this clone: The junction departs from germline at one end; a sequencing error may be responsible. The rearrangement links TRBV7-2 to TRBJ1-5, with D possibly TRBD1 on 5 matching bases. The V gene's germline CDR1 is SGHTA and CDR2 FQGNSA. There are 13 residues in the CDR3. CDR3 loop: CASSLVSGMDGAF. The DNA for the CDR3 is TGTGCCAGCAGCTTAGTGTCAGGGATGGATGGTGCATTT.

The genes are TRBV6-5 and TRBJ2-3, with D perhaps matching TRBD1 (5 bases). V lost 2 bases and J lost 6, with 18 bases in between. The CDR3 covers 16 residues. Germline CDR1 reads MNHEY; CDR2 reads SVGAGI. Here the CDR3 reads CASSYAIYGQVDTQYF. The CDR3, as DNA: TGTGCCAGCAGTTACGCCATATACGGACAAGTGGATACGCAGTATTTT.

The V gene is TRBV15, the J gene TRBJ1-5; 11 bases align to TRBD1. Looked up from germline, CDR1 is LNHNV and CDR2 is YYDKDF (reference sequence). The ends lost 5 bases at V and 6 bases at J; junction bases unmatched: 0. There are 13 residues in the CDR3. CDR3 residues: CATSGTGGQPQHF. In nucleotides, the CDR3 is TGTGCCACCAGCGGGACAGGGGGTCAGCCCCAGCATTTT.

The chain joins TRBV5-1 to TRBJ2-3; 7 bases align to TRBD2. The CDR3 totals 14 residues. Germline V gene data show CDR1 as SGHRS and CDR2 as YFSETQ. V lost 0 bases and J lost 9; bases outside the gene matches: 7. The CDR3 DNA follows: TGCGCCAGCAGCTTGGGGCAGGGAGGGGCCACGCAGTATTTT. Its translation: CASSLGQGGATQYF.

The genes are TRBV30 and TRBJ1-4; TRBD1 aligns across 8 bases. The CDR3 sequence is 14 residues long. Germline V gene lookup returns CDR1 GTSNPN and CDR2 SVGIG (reference sequence). J lost 7 bases, V lost 1 base, and 5 bases had no gene match. The CDR3 protein is CAWSAGTGSEKLFF. CDR3 DNA: TGTGCCTGGAGTGCCGGGACAGGAAGTGAAAAACTGTTTTTT.

The V gene is TRBV2, the J gene TRBJ2-3; D is perhaps TRBD1 (6 bases). Looked up from germline, CDR1 is SNHLY and CDR2 is FYNNEI. Trimming removed 7 bases at V and 2 bases at J, with 13 bases between. The CDR3 length is 14 residues. CDR3 DNA: TGTGCCAGCAAGGATGGACAGCCCACAGATACGCAGTATTTT. It codes for CASKDGQPTDTQYF. The full variable domain, completed using reference TRBV2 and TRBJ2-3, is EPEVTQTPSHQVTQMGQEVILRCVPISNHLYFYWYRQILGQKVEFLVSFYNNEISEKSEIFDDQFSVERPDGSNFTLKIRSTKLEDSAMYFCASKDGQPTDTQYFGPGTRLTVL.

This rearrangement joins TRBV3-1 (or the pseudogene TRBV3-2) to TRBJ1-2; 7 bases fit TRBD1. Germline CDR1 is LGHDT and CDR2 is YNNKEL (reference sequence). This CDR3 contains 17 residues. The ends lost 0 bases at V and 1 base at J; junction bases unmatched: 8. The chain's CDR3 is CASSQDLGTALNYGYTF. The CDR3 coding sequence is TGTGCCAGCAGCCAAGATTTAGGGACAGCCCTTAACTATGGCTACACCTTC.